Sequencing of this T cell receptor beta chain was carried out in a study of T-cell reconstitution after alpha-beta-depleted transplantation in children. Library preparation (for TCRbeta) was performed with unique molecular identifiers. Via MiXCR, TCRdb re-called the PCR reads, giving one row per CDR3 protein. The sample contains about 110,000 distinct CDR3 sequences, about a tenth of which appear only once. CDR3 size: 16 residues. Germline V gives CDR1 LGHNA, CDR2 YSLEER. The germline V and J ends were trimmed by 0 bases and 0 bases, with 6 bases remaining between them. This clonotype was observed at least ten times.

This TCR was recovered from a human donor who donated a stem cell graft to a child with acute lymphoblastic leukemia. The genes are TRBV4-3 and TRBJ2-6, with D unresolved. The sequences come from PBMCs from the stem cell graft donor, collected from the stem cell graft. DNA of the CDR3: TGCGCCAGCAGCCAAGATATTCGCTCTGGGGCCAACGTCCTGACTTTC. It codes for CASSQDIRSGANVLTF.